This passage covers 8 T cell receptor beta chains from one sample sequenced in a study of blood T cell repertoires in COVID-19. The data were produced by immunoSEQ multiplex PCR, yet TCRdb's version contains in-frame clones alone and is incomplete. The repertoire holds some 250,000 clones, with 75% to 90% as singletons. The specimen was peripheral blood. The receptors come from a man in his thirties or forties with active or convalescent COVID-19.

The V gene is TRBV3-1 (or the pseudogene TRBV3-2), the J gene TRBJ1-2; 7 bases are a match to TRBD1. CDR3 length: 16 amino acids. Germline-derived CDR1 and CDR2 are LGHDT and YNNKEL (reference sequence). After removal of 0 bases from V and 2 bases from J, the junction contained 6 bases not matched to a gene. The CDR3 loop is CASSQDFSGGNYGYTF. The CDR3 DNA reads TGTGCCAGCAGCCAAGATTTTTCAGGGGGGAACTATGGCTACACCTTC.

The gene calls are TRBV6-6 and TRBJ1-3; D might be TRBD1 (5 bases). CDR3 length: 16 amino acids. Trimming removed 2 bases from V and 4 bases from J, with 15 bases in between. Germline V gene lookup returns CDR1 MNHNY and CDR2 SVGAGI (reference sequence). DNA of the CDR3: TGTGCCAGCAGTTACCAGGGATTAAGAACGGGAAACACCATATATTTT. It codes for CASSYQGLRTGNTIYF.

This sequence joins TRBV7-3 and TRBJ2-1; perhaps TRBD1 as D (6 bases). V lost 5 bases and J lost 5, with 10 bases in between. CDR3 size: 13 residues. Germline values: CDR1 SGHTA, CDR2 FQGTGA. The CDR3 protein is CASSDDRNNEQFF. The CDR3 DNA sequence: TGTGCCAGCAGCGACGACAGGAACAATGAGCAGTTCTTC.

The rearrangement links TRBV29-1 to TRBJ2-1, with 7 nucleotides matching TRBD1. From germline, CDR1 is SQVTM and CDR2 ANQGSEA. Unmatched junction bases numbered 10, after V lost 0 bases and J lost 8 bases. The CDR3 is made up of 15 amino acids. CDR3 in DNA: TGCAGCGTTGAAGATCTGTTGGTAGGGGGCCATGAGCAGTTCTTC. Amino acids: CSVEDLLVGGHEQFF.

The chain recombines TRBV20-1 with TRBJ2-3; D gene unclear. Trimming stripped 7 bases from V and 2 bases from J, with 7 bases between. Germline values: CDR1 DFQATT, CDR2 SNEGSKA (reference sequence). This CDR3 comprises 11 residues. The CDR3 loop reads CSVLVTDTQYF. DNA of the CDR3: TGCAGTGTTCTAGTCACAGATACGCAGTATTTT.

Here the CDR3 DNA reads TGTGCCAGCAGGGGGCTGAATCAGCCCCAGCATTTT. It specifies CASRGLNQPQHF. The rearrangement links TRBV19 to TRBJ1-5; TRBD1 matches 8 bases. With V trimmed by 9 bases and J by 4 bases, 2 bases remained unmatched. Germline CDR1 reads LNHDA; CDR2 reads SQIVND (reference sequence). CDR3 length equals 12 residues.

V usage is TRBV18 and J usage is TRBJ2-1; TRBD2 matches 11 bases. Germline CDR1 and CDR2: KGHSH and LQKENI. CDR3 length: 15 residues. Trimming removed 2 bases from V and 9 bases from J; junction bases left unmatched: 6. In nucleotides, the CDR3 is TGTGCCAGCTCACCATATCTAGCGGGGGGCCTTGAGCAGTTCTTC. Protein product: CASSPYLAGGLEQFF.

The gene calls are TRBV9 and TRBJ2-4; tentative D call: TRBD1 (8 bases). Deletions cut 0 bases from V and 4 bases from J, with 14 bases between. This CDR3 has 16 amino acids. Germline V gene sequence: CDR1 SGDLS, CDR2 YYNGEE. The CDR3 here is CASSVGGGTGKNIQYF. The DNA for the CDR3 is TGTGCCAGCAGCGTAGGGGGAGGGACAGGTAAAAACATTCAGTACTTC.